The rows below give T cell receptor beta chains drawn from one sample of a study of monozygotic twins with inflammatory bowel disease. From its re-call of the 5' RACE reads, TCRdb lists each CDR3 protein once, without DNA. The specimen's table records approximately 420,000 distinct CDR3 sequences. The sample taken for sequencing was blood. These receptor sequences come from a human donor with ulcerative colitis or Crohn's disease, or a healthy co-twin of an affected twin (not recorded which). The CDR3 runs from the conserved cysteine through the conserved F or W. Each record gives: CDR3 protein, J gene, V gene.

CASSLGQGKGTTEAFF | TRBJ1-1 | TRBV7-2
CASSSTNPLGEQFF | TRBJ2-1 | TRBV28
CASSLGTAGNEKLFF | TRBJ1-4 | TRBV5-1
CASSSHSGNTIYF | TRBJ1-3 | TRBV12-3/TRBV12-4
CASSLSRGLAAAKNIQYF | TRBJ2-4 | TRBV27
CASRPGTEYGYTF | TRBJ1-2 | TRBV5-1
CASSEFTGPNYGYTF | TRBJ1-2 | TRBV6-1
CASSLPGLARETQYF | TRBJ2-5 | TRBV12-3/TRBV12-4
CASSNLDISGANVLTF | TRBJ2-6 | TRBV7-9
CASTNRDRQNNEQFF | TRBJ2-1 | TRBV19
CASSLAGVTEAFF | TRBJ1-1 | TRBV7-9
CASSYGTGGEKLFF | TRBJ1-4 | TRBV7-9
CASSRGGSGANVLTF | TRBJ2-6 | TRBV19
CASTPVAGLAGGTSYNEQFF | TRBJ2-1 | TRBV9
CASRQGQTLLNTEAFF | TRBJ1-1 | TRBV5-6
CSARSPSGIYNEQFF | TRBJ2-1 | TRBV20-1
CASSSKQGTEAFF | TRBJ1-1 | TRBV12-3/TRBV12-4
CASSLTRDRGHNEQFF | TRBJ2-1 | TRBV7-3
CASSFGLAGATDTQYF | TRBJ2-3 | TRBV7-9
CASSLSETAFF | TRBJ1-1 | TRBV12-3/TRBV12-4
CSAGTGGYEQYF | TRBJ2-7 | TRBV29-1
CASTEMGGTDTQYF | TRBJ2-3 | TRBV19
CASSLGGAVETQYF | TRBJ2-5 | TRBV28
CASSPRTVTYGYTF | TRBJ1-2 | TRBV4-1
CASSYRQGGTGELFF | TRBJ2-2 | TRBV6-5
CASSLTLTYEQYF | TRBJ2-7 | TRBV7-9
CASRVHGNTEAFF | TRBJ1-1 | TRBV7-9
CASSRLEDPEQYF | TRBJ2-7 | TRBV27